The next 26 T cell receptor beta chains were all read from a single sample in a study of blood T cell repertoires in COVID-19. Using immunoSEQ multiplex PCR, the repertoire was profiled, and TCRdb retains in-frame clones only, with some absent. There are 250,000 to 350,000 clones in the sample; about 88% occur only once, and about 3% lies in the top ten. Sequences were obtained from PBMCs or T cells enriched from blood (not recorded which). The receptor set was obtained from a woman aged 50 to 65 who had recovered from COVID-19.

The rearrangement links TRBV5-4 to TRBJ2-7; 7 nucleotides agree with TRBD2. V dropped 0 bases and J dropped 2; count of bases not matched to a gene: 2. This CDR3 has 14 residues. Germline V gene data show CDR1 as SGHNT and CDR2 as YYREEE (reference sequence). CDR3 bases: TGTGCCAGCAGCTTGGAGGGAGGGACCTACGAGCAGTACTTC. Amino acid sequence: CASSLEGGTYEQYF.

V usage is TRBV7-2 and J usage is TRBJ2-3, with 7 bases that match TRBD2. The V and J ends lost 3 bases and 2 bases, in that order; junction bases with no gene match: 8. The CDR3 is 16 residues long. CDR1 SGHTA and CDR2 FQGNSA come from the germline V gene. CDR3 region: CASSLLPSGVTDTQYF. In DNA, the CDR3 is TGTGCCAGCAGCTTGCTTCCTAGCGGAGTCACAGATACGCAGTATTTT.

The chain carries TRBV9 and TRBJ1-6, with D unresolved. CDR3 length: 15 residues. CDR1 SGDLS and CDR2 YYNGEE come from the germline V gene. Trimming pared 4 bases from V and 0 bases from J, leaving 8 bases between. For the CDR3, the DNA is TGTGCCAGCAGCAGTACAGTCTCCTATAATTCACCCCTCCACTTT. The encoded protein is CASSSTVSYNSPLHF.

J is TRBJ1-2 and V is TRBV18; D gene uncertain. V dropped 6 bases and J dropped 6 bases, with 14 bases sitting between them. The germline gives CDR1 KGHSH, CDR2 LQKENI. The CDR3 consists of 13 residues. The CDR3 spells CASSELSGDGYTF. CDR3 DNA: TGTGCCAGCTCCGAACTCTCCGGGGATGGCTACACCTTC.

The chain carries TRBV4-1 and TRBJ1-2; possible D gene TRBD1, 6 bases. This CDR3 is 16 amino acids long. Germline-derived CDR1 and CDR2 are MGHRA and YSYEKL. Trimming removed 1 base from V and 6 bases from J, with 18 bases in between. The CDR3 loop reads CASSQGFIAGADGYTF. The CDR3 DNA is TGCGCCAGCAGCCAAGGGTTTATTGCGGGGGCGGATGGCTACACCTTC.

CDR3 region: CASSGSDRLSSYEQYF. The DNA for the CDR3 is TGTGCCAGCAGTGGTAGTGACAGGTTGAGCTCCTACGAGCAGTACTTC. The chain links TRBV28 to TRBJ2-7, with a tentative D call TRBD1 (6 bases). Trimming shortened V by 5 bases and J by 0 bases, and 17 bases separated the two germline ends. The CDR3 totals 16 residues. Germline CDR1 is MDHEN and CDR2 is SYDVKM.

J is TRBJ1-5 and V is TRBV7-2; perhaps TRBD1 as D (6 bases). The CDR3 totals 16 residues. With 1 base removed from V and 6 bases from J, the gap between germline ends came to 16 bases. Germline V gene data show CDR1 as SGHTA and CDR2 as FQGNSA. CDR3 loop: CASSLGLGGRGQPQHF. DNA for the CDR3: TGTGCCAGCAGCTTAGGGTTAGGGGGTCGAGGTCAGCCCCAGCATTTT.

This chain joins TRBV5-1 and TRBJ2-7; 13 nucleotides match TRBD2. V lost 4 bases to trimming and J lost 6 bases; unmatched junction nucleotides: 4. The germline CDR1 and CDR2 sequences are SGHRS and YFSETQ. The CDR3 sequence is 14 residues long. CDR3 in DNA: TGCGCCAGCAGCCCCGGACTAGCGGGAGCCGAGCAGTACTTC. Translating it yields CASSPGLAGAEQYF.

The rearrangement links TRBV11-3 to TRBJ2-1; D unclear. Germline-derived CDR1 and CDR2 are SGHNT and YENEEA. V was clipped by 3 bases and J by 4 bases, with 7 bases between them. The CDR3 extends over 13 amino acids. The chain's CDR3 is CASSFTQYNEQFF. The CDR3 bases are TGTGCCAGCAGCTTTACTCAATACAATGAGCAGTTCTTC.

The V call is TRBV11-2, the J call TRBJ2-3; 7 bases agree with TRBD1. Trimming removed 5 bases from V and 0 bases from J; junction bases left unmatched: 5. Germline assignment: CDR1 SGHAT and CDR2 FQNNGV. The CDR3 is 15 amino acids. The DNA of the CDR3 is TGTGCCAGCAGCCAGACAGGGCGAAGCACAGATACGCAGTATTTT. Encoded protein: CASSQTGRSTDTQYF.

This CDR3 reads CASSDSAGTSTDTQYF. In nucleotides, the CDR3 is TGTGCCAGCAGTGACTCGGCCGGGACTAGCACAGATACGCAGTATTTT. V gene TRBV6-4 combines with J gene TRBJ2-3; TRBD2 might be the D (6 bases). This CDR3 has 16 residues. Germline V CDR1 and CDR2: MRHNA, SNTAGT. The V end was cut by 0 bases, the J end by 0 bases, with 10 bases between.

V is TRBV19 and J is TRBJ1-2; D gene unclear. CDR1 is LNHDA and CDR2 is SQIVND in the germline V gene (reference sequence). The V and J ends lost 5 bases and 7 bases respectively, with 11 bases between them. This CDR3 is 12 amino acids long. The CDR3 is CASSLGSGGYTF. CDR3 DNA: TGTGCCAGTAGTTTGGGGAGCGGTGGCTACACCTTC. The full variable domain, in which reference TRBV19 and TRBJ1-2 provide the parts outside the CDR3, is DGGITQSPKYLFRKEGQNVTLSCEQNLNHDAMYWYRQDPGQGLRLIYYSQIVNDFQKGDIAEGYSVSREKKESFPLTVTSAQKNPTAFYLCASSLGSGGYTFGSGTRLTVV.

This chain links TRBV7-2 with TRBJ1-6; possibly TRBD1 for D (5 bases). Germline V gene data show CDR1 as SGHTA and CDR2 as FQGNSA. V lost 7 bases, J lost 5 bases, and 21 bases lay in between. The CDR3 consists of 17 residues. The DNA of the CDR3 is TGTGCCAGCACCAAAAAACACCCAGGGTCTCATAATTCACCCCTCCACTTT. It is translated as CASTKKHPGSHNSPLHF.

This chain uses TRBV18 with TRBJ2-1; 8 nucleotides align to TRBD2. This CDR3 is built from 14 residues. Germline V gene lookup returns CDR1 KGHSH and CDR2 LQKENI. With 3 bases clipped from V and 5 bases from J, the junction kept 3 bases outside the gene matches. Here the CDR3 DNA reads TGTGCCAGCTCACCCGGGGGGGGGAACAATGAGCAGTTCTTC. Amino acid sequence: CASSPGGGNNEQFF.

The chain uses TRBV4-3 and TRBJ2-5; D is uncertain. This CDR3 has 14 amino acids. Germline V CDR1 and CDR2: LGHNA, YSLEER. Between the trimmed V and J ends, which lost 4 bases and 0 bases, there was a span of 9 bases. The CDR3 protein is CASSPRLDQETQYF. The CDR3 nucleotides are TGCGCCAGCAGCCCCCGGTTGGACCAAGAGACCCAGTACTTC.

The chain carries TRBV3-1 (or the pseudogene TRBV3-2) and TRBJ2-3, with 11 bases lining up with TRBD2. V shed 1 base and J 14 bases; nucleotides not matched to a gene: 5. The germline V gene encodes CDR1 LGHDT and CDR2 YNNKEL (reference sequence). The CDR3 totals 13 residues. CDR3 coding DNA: TGTGCCAGCAGCCAAGCGGGGACTAGCGGACCGTATTTT. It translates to CASSQAGTSGPYF.

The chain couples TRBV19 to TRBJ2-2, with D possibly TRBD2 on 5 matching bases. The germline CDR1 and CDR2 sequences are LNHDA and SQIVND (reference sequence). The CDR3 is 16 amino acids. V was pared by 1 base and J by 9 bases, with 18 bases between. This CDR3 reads CASSIAVSGAVRELFF. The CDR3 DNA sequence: TGTGCCAGTAGTATAGCAGTCAGCGGTGCCGTTAGGGAGCTGTTTTTT. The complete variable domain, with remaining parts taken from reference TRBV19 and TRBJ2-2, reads DGGITQSPKYLFRKEGQNVTLSCEQNLNHDAMYWYRQDPGQGLRLIYYSQIVNDFQKGDIAEGYSVSREKKESFPLTVTSAQKNPTAFYLCASSIAVSGAVRELFFGEGSRLTVL.

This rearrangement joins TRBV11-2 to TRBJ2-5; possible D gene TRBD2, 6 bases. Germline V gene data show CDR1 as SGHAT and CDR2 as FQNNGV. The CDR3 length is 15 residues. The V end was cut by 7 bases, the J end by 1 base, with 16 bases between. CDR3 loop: CASNLRRGLQETQYF. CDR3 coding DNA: TGTGCCAGCAACTTGAGGCGGGGTCTCCAAGAGACCCAGTACTTC. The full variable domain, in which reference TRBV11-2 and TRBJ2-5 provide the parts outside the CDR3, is EAGVAQSPRYKIIEKRQSVAFWCNPISGHATLYWYQQILGQGPKLLIQFQNNGVVDDSQLPKDRFSAERLKGVDSTLKIQPAKLEDSAVYLCASNLRRGLQETQYFGPGTRLLVL.

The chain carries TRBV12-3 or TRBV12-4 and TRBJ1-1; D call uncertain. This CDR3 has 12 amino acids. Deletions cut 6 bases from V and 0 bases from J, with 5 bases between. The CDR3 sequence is CASSPMNTEAFF. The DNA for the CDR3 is TGTGCCAGCAGCCCCATGAACACTGAAGCTTTCTTT.

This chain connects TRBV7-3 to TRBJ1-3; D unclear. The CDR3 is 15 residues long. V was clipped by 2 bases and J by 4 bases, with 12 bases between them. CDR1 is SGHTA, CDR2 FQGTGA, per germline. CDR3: CASSLLAGLGNTIYF. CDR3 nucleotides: TGTGCCAGCAGCTTACTAGCTGGGTTAGGAAACACCATATATTTT.

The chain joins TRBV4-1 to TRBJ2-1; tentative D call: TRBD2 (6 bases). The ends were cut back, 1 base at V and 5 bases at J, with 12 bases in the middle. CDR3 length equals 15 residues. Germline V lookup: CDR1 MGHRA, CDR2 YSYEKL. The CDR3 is CASSQGLAANNEQFF. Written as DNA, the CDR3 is TGCGCCAGCAGCCAAGGGTTAGCGGCCAACAATGAGCAGTTCTTC.

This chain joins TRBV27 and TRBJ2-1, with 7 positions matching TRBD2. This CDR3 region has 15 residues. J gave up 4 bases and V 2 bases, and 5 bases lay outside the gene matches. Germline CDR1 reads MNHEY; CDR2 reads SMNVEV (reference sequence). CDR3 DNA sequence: TGTGCCAGCAGTTTAGCGGGACTACGATACAATGAGCAGTTCTTC. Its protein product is CASSLAGLRYNEQFF.

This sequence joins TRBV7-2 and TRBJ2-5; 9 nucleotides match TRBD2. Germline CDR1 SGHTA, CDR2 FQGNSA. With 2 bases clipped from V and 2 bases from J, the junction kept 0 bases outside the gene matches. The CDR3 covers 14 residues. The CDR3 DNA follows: TGTGCCAGCAGCTTACTAGCGGGACAAGAGACCCAGTACTTC. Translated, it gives CASSLLAGQETQYF.

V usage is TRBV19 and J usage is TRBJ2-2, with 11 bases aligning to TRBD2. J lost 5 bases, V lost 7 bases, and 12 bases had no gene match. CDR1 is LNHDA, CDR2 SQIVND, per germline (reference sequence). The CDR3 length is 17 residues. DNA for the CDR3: TGTGCCAGTACCAGACCGGGACTAGCGGAGGGGACCGGGGAGCTGTTTTTT. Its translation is CASTRPGLAEGTGELFF.

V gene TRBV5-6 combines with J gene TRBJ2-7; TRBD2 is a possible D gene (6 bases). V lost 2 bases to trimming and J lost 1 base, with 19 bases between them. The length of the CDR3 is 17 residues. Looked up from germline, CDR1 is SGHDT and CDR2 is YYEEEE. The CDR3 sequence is CASSLRRRSGPSYEQYF. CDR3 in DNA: TGTGCCAGCAGCTTAAGGCGTCGTAGCGGCCCATCCTACGAGCAGTACTTC. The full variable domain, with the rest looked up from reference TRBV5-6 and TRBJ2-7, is DAGVTQSPTHLIKTRGQQVTLRCSPKSGHDTVSWYQQALGQGPQFIFQYYEEEERQRGNFPDRFSGHQFPNYSSELNVNALLLGDSALYLCASSLRRRSGPSYEQYFGPGTRLTVT.

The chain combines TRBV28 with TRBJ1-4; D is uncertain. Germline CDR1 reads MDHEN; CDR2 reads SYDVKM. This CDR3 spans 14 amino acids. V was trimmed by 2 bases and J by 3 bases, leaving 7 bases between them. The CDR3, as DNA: TGTGCCAGCAGTTTACACGGTGCTAATGAAAAACTGTTTTTT. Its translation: CASSLHGANEKLFF.